The clone carrying this T cell receptor beta chain showed up many times. The record originates from a study of CD8+CD57+ T cells in acquired aplastic anemia. Researchers used genomic DNA as the template to profile TCR beta VDJ and CDR3. TCRdb recomputed calls from the reads with MiXCR, one row per CDR3 protein. Counted here are approximately 190,000 distinct CDR3 sequences, approximately 50% occurring once; the ten biggest clones make up approximately 9.4%. CD8+CD57+ cell expansion had been shown by flow cytometry in patients chosen for sequencing. CDR3 length: 17 amino acids. Trimming cost V 2 bases and J 6 bases, with 25 bases left between them. The germline gives CDR1 DFQATT, CDR2 SNEGSKA (reference sequence).

Sequences were obtained from sorted CD4+, CD8+, or CD8+CD57+ T cells (not recorded which) from PBMCs. This chain connects TRBV20-1 to TRBJ1-1; possible D gene TRBD1, 6 bases. The sequence derives from a human donor with aplastic anemia. The CDR3 here is CSARYRVSGFNGPEAFF. CDR3 DNA sequence: TGCAGTGCTAGATACAGGGTATCGGGGTTTAACGGACCTGAAGCTTTCTTT.